Below are 23 T cell receptor beta chains sequenced from a single sample in a study of shared T cell receptors in the human thymus. The method was immunoSEQ multiplex PCR; TCRdb's version includes in-frame clones alone and lacks a portion of them. The sample carries about 710,000 clones, about 89% recorded once. This sample was shared with a second study, whose subject was human thymus T cells.

The sequencing input was thymocytes. The receptors originated from a boy under two years old with a congenital heart defect.

The chain recombines TRBV18 with TRBJ1-2, with a tentative D call TRBD1 (6 bases). Trimming stripped 6 bases from V and 13 bases from J, with 15 bases between. Germline assignment: CDR1 KGHSH and CDR2 LQKENI. The CDR3 has 11 amino acids. Here the CDR3 DNA reads TGTGCCAGCTCTCTCCGGGACACCTTCACCTTC. Translating it yields CASSLRDTFTF. Based on the CDR3 plus reference TRBV18 and TRBJ1-2, the full variable domain is NAGVMQNPRHLVRRRGQEARLRCSPMKGHSHVYWYRQLPEEGLKFMVYLQKENIIDESGMPKERFSAEFPKEGPSILRIQQVVRGDSAAYFCASSLRDTFTFGSGTRLTVV.

The CDR3 sequence is CASSPRTGRAETQYF. CDR3 DNA: TGTGCCAGCAGTCCCCGGACAGGGAGGGCAGAGACCCAGTACTTC. V is TRBV6-5 and J is TRBJ2-5; D may be TRBD1 (8 bases). Germline V gene lookup returns CDR1 MNHEY and CDR2 SVGAGI. Deletions cut 5 bases from V and 4 bases from J, with 17 bases between. The CDR3 totals 15 residues.

V is TRBV5-1 and J is TRBJ1-2, with TRBD1 identical over 7 bases. The CDR3 extends over 13 amino acids. With 5 bases clipped from V and 6 bases from J, the junction kept 7 bases outside the gene matches. CDR1 is SGHRS and CDR2 is YFSETQ in the germline V gene. The DNA for the CDR3 is TGCGCCAGCAGATCGGACAGGCGCAATGGCTACACCTTC. Amino acids: CASRSDRRNGYTF.

J is TRBJ2-2 and V is TRBV7-2; 7 bases are shared with TRBD2. The V segment lost 6 bases and the J segment 4 bases; nucleotides outside the gene matches: 11. In germline, CDR1 is SGHTA, CDR2 FQGNSA. The CDR3 sequence is 16 residues long. The CDR3 loop reads CASSLSLALSTGELFF. In nucleotides, the CDR3 is TGTGCCAGCAGTTTATCACTAGCGCTGTCCACCGGGGAGCTGTTTTTT.

This chain uses TRBV29-1 with TRBJ1-1, with D unresolved. CDR3 length equals 18 residues. The V end was cut by 4 bases, the J end by 5 bases, with 29 bases between. Germline V lookup: CDR1 SQVTM, CDR2 ANQGSEA. In DNA, the CDR3 is TGCAGCGTTGTACTTAAGGTGGAGGGAACTAGTATTCGTACTGAAGCTTTCTTT. This translates into CSVVLKVEGTSIRTEAFF.

The chain recombines TRBV5-8 with TRBJ2-2; perhaps TRBD2 as D (7 bases). The CDR3 totals 16 residues. Trimming shortened V by 0 bases and J by 2 bases, and 11 bases separated the two germline ends. In germline, CDR1 is SGHTS, CDR2 YDEGEE. CDR3 bases: TGTGCCAGCAGCTTGGGGGGGGGCCGAAACACCGGGGAGCTGTTTTTT. This encodes CASSLGGGRNTGELFF.

The rearrangement links TRBV28 to TRBJ2-5; TRBD1 aligns across 12 bases. J gave up 5 bases and V 5 bases, and 18 bases lay outside the gene matches. The CDR3 has 19 amino acids. Per the germline V gene, CDR1 is MDHEN and CDR2 is SYDVKM. CDR3 sequence (DNA): TGTGCCAGCAGTCCCTCCGTCCGGCCTAGGGACAGGGGGCTGGAGACCCAGTACTTC. It specifies CASSPSVRPRDRGLETQYF.

The rearrangement uses TRBV27 and TRBJ1-4, with 7 bases matching TRBD1. The V gene end was trimmed by 6 bases and the J gene end by 2 bases; junction bases not matched to a gene: 6. CDR3 size: 15 residues. Germline V gene sequence: CDR1 MNHEY, CDR2 SMNVEV (reference sequence). The chain's CDR3 is CASRARGRTNEKLFF. DNA for the CDR3: TGTGCCAGCAGGGCAAGGGGGCGCACTAATGAAAAACTGTTTTTT.

The chain combines TRBV5-4 with TRBJ2-7; the match to TRBD2 covers 12 bases. V trimming: 4 bases; J trimming: 0 bases; junction bases outside the gene matches: 17. Germline loops: CDR1 SGHNT, CDR2 YYREEE (reference sequence). This CDR3 contains 20 residues. CDR3 sequence: CASSPASGLAGTIGSYEQYF. The CDR3 DNA follows: TGTGCCAGCAGCCCAGCCTCAGGACTAGCGGGAACAATCGGCTCCTACGAGCAGTACTTC.

The V call is TRBV4-1, the J call TRBJ1-6, with D possibly matching TRBD1 (6 bases). In germline, CDR1 is MGHRA, CDR2 YSYEKL. Trimming removed 1 base from V and 8 bases from J, with 15 bases in between. There are 16 residues in the CDR3. CDR3 coding DNA: TGCGCCAGCAGCCAAGGGTCGGGAGGGGGTGATTCACCCCTCCACTTT. This gives the protein CASSQGSGGGDSPLHF.

The chain employs TRBV25-1 and TRBJ2-1; 7 nucleotides align to TRBD2. The CDR3 is 15 residues long. V shed 6 bases and J 9 bases; nucleotides not matched to a gene: 14. The V gene's germline CDR1 is MGHDK and CDR2 SYGVNS. For the CDR3, the DNA is TGTGCCAGCAGAGCTGTAGCGGGCGCCGATGCTGAGCAGTTCTTC. It encodes CASRAVAGADAEQFF. The full variable domain, rest sourced from reference TRBV25-1 and TRBJ2-1, is EADIYQTPRYLVIGTGKKITLECSQTMGHDKMYWYQQDPGMELHLIHYSYGVNSTEKGDLSSESTVSRIRTEHFPLTLESARPSHTSQYLCASRAVAGADAEQFFGPGTRLTVL.

The chain's CDR3 is CASSPRRAEKLFF. CDR3 DNA sequence: TGTGCCAGCAGCCCCAGGAGGGCCGAAAAACTGTTTTTT. The gene calls are TRBV28 and TRBJ1-4; D ambiguous. The CDR3 sequence is 13 residues long. Between the trimmed V and J ends, which lost 6 bases and 8 bases, there was a span of 13 bases. The germline V gene has CDR1 MDHEN and CDR2 SYDVKM.

The rearrangement uses TRBV7-9 and TRBJ2-2; 8 nucleotides align to TRBD2. The CDR3 contains 16 residues. Germline V lookup: CDR1 SEHNR, CDR2 FQNEAQ (reference sequence). V lost 7 bases and J lost 3; bases outside the gene matches: 10. The CDR3 DNA is TGTGCCAGCAACGGGTTAGCGGGATCCCACACCGGGGAGCTGTTTTTT. It specifies CASNGLAGSHTGELFF.

The chain has TRBV28 and TRBJ1-2; D perhaps matches TRBD1 (6 bases). The CDR3 is 15 residues long. V was cut by 6 bases and J by 2 bases, with 16 bases left in between. The V gene's germline CDR1 is MDHEN and CDR2 SYDVKM. The CDR3 spells CASRTATGSNYGYTF. For the CDR3, the DNA is TGTGCCAGCAGGACCGCGACAGGATCGAACTATGGCTACACCTTC.

This clone showed up just once. The chain recombines TRBV4-3 with TRBJ2-3; 9 bases are shared with TRBD2. CDR1 is LGHNA, CDR2 YSLEER, per germline. V dropped 0 bases and J dropped 1; count of bases not matched to a gene: 2. This CDR3 has 16 amino acids. The CDR3 here is CASSQDPSGGTDTQYF. In DNA, the CDR3 is TGCGCCAGCAGCCAAGATCCTAGCGGGGGCACAGATACGCAGTATTTT.

This chain joins TRBV29-1 and TRBJ2-3; 11 bases match TRBD2. Germline trimming cut 7 bases from V and 2 bases from J; bases unmatched to any gene: 5. The CDR3 consists of 14 residues. CDR1 is SQVTM, CDR2 ANQGSEA, per germline. The CDR3 protein is CSGLAGGYTDTQYF. The CDR3 DNA follows: TGCAGCGGTCTAGCGGGGGGTTACACAGATACGCAGTATTTT.

V gene TRBV27 combines with J gene TRBJ1-6; D may be TRBD1 (6 bases). The V gene lost 2 bases and the J gene lost 5 bases, with 10 bases spanning the gap. Germline V gives CDR1 MNHEY, CDR2 SMNVEV (reference sequence). The CDR3 length is 15 residues. The CDR3 DNA sequence: TGTGCCAGCAGTTTACGAGGGGGAAATAATTCACCCCTCCACTTT. It is translated as CASSLRGGNNSPLHF.

About this clone itself: Distinct nucleotide sequences in the sample also encode this CDR3. V gene TRBV2 combines with J gene TRBJ1-6, with a tentative D call TRBD1 (5 bases). From germline, CDR1 is SNHLY and CDR2 FYNNEI. The CDR3 consists of 14 residues. Between the trimmed V and J ends, which lost 6 bases and 7 bases, there was a span of 13 bases. This CDR3 is CASRGRGGNSPLHF. The CDR3 region has the DNA TGTGCCAGCAGGGGGCGGGGAGGGAATTCACCCCTCCACTTT. The full variable domain, rest sourced from reference TRBV2 and TRBJ1-6, is EPEVTQTPSHQVTQMGQEVILRCVPISNHLYFYWYRQILGQKVEFLVSFYNNEISEKSEIFDDQFSVERPDGSNFTLKIRSTKLEDSAMYFCASRGRGGNSPLHFGNGTRLTVT.

The V gene is TRBV28, the J gene TRBJ1-1; possible D gene TRBD1, 5 bases. There are 13 residues in the CDR3. Germline values: CDR1 MDHEN, CDR2 SYDVKM. The germline V and J ends were trimmed by 5 bases and 3 bases, with 10 bases remaining between them. The CDR3 protein is CASSPRQYTEAFF. CDR3 DNA sequence: TGTGCCAGCAGTCCCCGACAGTACACTGAAGCTTTCTTT.

The V and J genes are TRBV5-1 and TRBJ2-3, with D perhaps matching TRBD1 (6 bases). Germline CDR1 and CDR2: SGHRS and YFSETQ. Deletions cut 4 bases from V and 2 bases from J, with 11 bases between. This CDR3 contains 14 residues. The CDR3 nucleotides read TGCGCCAGCAGCCGGGACAAAAACACAGATACGCAGTATTTT. Its protein is CASSRDKNTDTQYF.

The chain links TRBV28 to TRBJ2-6, with a possible D match to TRBD1 (5 bases). V gave up 6 bases and J gave up 4 bases, with 19 bases separating them. The CDR3 length is 17 residues. From germline, CDR1 is MDHEN and CDR2 SYDVKM. DNA for the CDR3: TGTGCCAGCAGCACAATCCCCCTCAGGGCCGGGGCCAACGTCCTGACTTTC. Protein: CASSTIPLRAGANVLTF.

The V call is TRBV27, the J call TRBJ1-2, with D perhaps matching TRBD1 (6 bases). Trimming took 5 bases from V and 4 from J, leaving 17 bases between them. From germline, CDR1 is MNHEY and CDR2 SMNVEV (reference sequence). The CDR3 has 15 amino acids. The CDR3 here is CASSVIWGRAYGYTF. The CDR3 bases are TGTGCCAGCAGTGTAATCTGGGGGCGCGCCTATGGCTACACCTTC.

This chain uses TRBV4-1 with TRBJ2-5, with D perhaps matching TRBD1 (6 bases). This CDR3 is 14 amino acids long. V dropped 2 bases and J dropped 4 bases, with 11 bases sitting between them. Germline V gene lookup returns CDR1 MGHRA and CDR2 YSYEKL. CDR3 nucleotide sequence: TGCGCCAGCAGCCAATTACACAGGGTAGAGACCCAGTACTTC. Translated, it gives CASSQLHRVETQYF.